This T cell receptor beta chain was captured by sequencing in a study of T cells after yellow fever vaccination. Turning to the study itself: Preparation used SMART-Seq v4 Ultra Low Input for the low-cell-number fractions.

The sample holds many counts of this clonotype. What it binds is unknown. Germline V gene sequence: CDR1 MNHNS, CDR2 SASEGT. V lost 10 bases, J lost 3 bases, and 16 bases lay in between. CDR3 length equals 14 residues. Notes on the study in general: The bulk population could contribute abundant contaminating clonotypes to FACS-sorted repertoires. Post-booster repertoires again held most primary-vaccination clones (96% CD4, over 80% CD8).

TCRdb re-derived calls from the 5' RACE reads in MiXCR, one entry per CDR3 protein. The profile shows approximately 330,000 distinct CDR3 sequences, around 12% of them singletons. J is TRBJ1-5 and V is TRBV6-1, with D possibly matching TRBD1 (5 bases). This specimen consisted of CD4+ T cells sorted from PBMCs, obtained 15 days after the yellow fever booster vaccination. This TCR was recovered from a man in his late teens or twenties who received the YFV17D yellow fever vaccine. CDR3 nucleotides: TGTGCCACCCTCCCGACAGACCCCAATCAGCCCCAGCATTTT. It is translated as CATLPTDPNQPQHF.